This T cell receptor (beta chain) came from a study of cytomegalovirus exposure and HLA in healthy donors (dated by TCRdb to 2016 to 2017). Some background on the complete study: An earlier analysis of around 600 of the donors reported roughly 300 Gb of sequence data and 117 million unique TCR beta sequences from roughly 180 million T cells. A later analysis re-analyzed previously published TCR beta repertoires from 660 or so donors and added high-resolution HLA genotyping to study TCR occurrence patterns. Typing coverage varied by locus: roughly 629-640 donors for A, B, C, DRB1 and DQB1; roughly 560 for DQA1; around 570 for DPA1; some 470 for DPB1. Along with the approximately 700-subject first cohort, a separate validation cohort of over 90 different subjects was used. Rather than drawing on any new phenotypic data, the later analysis identified candidate immune exposures from TCR beta sequences and the way those sequences occurred across donors. The study aimed to test whether cataloging public T cell receptors could reveal signatures of past pathogen exposure. Among some 410 genotyped donors of the cohort, an average of approximately 240,000 unique TCR beta nucleotide sequences was sequenced per donor, of which 15% to 20% were non-productive. Class I and class II HLA loci were covered by the typing at four-digit resolution. High-throughput TCR immunosequencing, statistical association of individual TCRs with disease status, and machine learning were combined to predict cytomegalovirus infection status. In a later genetic analysis, genome-wide SNP genotypes for about three fifths of the roughly 670 donors were used, and that subset was treated as a discovery cohort. Among the roughly 400 genotyped donors, approximately 77% belonged to the genetic ancestry cluster associated with self-reported Caucasian donors. Donor age, sex, ethnicity and CMV serostatus were collected together with the repertoire data. Roughly 5 DR-DQ haplotypes were handled as single units for association and clustering, since linkage in the cohort was strong. Using immunosequencing, the study profiled T cell repertoires from 500 to 800 subjects and related those repertoires to cytomegalovirus serostatus. An earlier analysis of 587 of the donors used high-throughput TCR beta sequencing to judge whether each TCR beta V gene segment behaved as functional or pseudogenic. Roughly 300 gigabases of sequencing data and approximately 92 million unique TCR sequences made up an early release that covered several hundred HLA-typed donors. All discovery cohort repertoires had been generated on a single sequencing platform. Beyond this particular receptor, the publication reports: At a false discovery rate of 0.05, a later analysis linked around 17,000 TCR beta sequences to specific HLA alleles. Some IMGT-functional V segments, including TRBV6-2 and TRBV6-3, could not be distinguished by the 87-base-pair reads and were therefore excluded. According to the authors, the approach could potentially be generalized to other disease states and immunological phenotypes. A later analysis found that TCR association rates varied across HLA loci, with DRB1 alleles showing the most associated TCRs and HLA-C alleles the fewest. A cluster of highly shared sequence variants was judged likely to represent a technical artifact of the sequencing pipeline. Correlated functional status among segregating V segments might reflect linkage disequilibrium, but an unknown experimental factor could not be ruled out. CMV serostatus was the only immune exposure information available for the cohort. Because counts were too low, under 20 rarely observed V segments, including chromosome 9 orphons, were left out of the earlier analysis of over 550 of the donors. A later analysis found that most CMV-associated TCR beta chains appeared HLA-restricted, with HLA associations seemingly driven largely by CMV exposure. A later genetic analysis reported fewer N-insertions in productive TCRs among donors in an Asian-associated ancestry cluster than the approximately 700-donor mean. While some public TCRs were present in many individuals, most TCR sequences turned up only very rarely across donors. An earlier analysis of 587 of the donors showed that most TCR beta V segments appeared in productive rearrangements either about 90% or about 30% of the time, which broadly matched IMGT annotations. Sequencing depth was assumed to be roughly uniform across donors in the presence/absence analyses, though that assumption may not hold. HLA typing was unavailable for some donors at each locus, so association tests used only the typed subset. A further reported finding was that TCR beta sequences accurately predicted the HLA-A and HLA-B alleles for most subjects in the first cohort. Only TCR beta chains were sequenced in this cohort, and the absence of alpha or paired-chain data limited detectable features. In both the original and validation cohorts, the classifier was reported to diagnose cytomegalovirus status with high specificity and sensitivity. In vitro tests confirmed that a few of the cytomegalovirus-associated TCR beta chains recognize cytomegalovirus antigens. Compared with equally common non-associated chains, HLA-associated TCR beta chains in a later analysis were more clonally expanded and had lower generation probabilities. In a later genetic analysis, a missense DCLRE1C variant was associated with V-gene and J-gene trimming of TCR beta chains, and the association was replicated in an independent cohort. Assigning TCR associations to individual alleles was difficult when HLA alleles, especially DR and DQ, strongly co-occurred. Several of the top co-occurrence clusters appeared to be linked to parvovirus B19, influenza, CMV and Epstein-Barr virus, according to a later analysis. The study listed 164 TCR beta chains as associated with cytomegalovirus.

Relative to germline, V is 5 bases shorter and J is 0 bases shorter, with 10 bases between their ends. The CDR3 has 14 amino acids, counting the end cysteine and phenylalanine. Only the CDR3 region is kept as DNA, spanning 42 bases read in frame from base 1. CDR1 SGHRS and CDR2 YFSETQ are derived from the germline V gene. In total, just over 650 healthy bone marrow donors made up the cohort. At the time of sampling, all cohort members were nominally healthy, though unrecorded immune exposures were likely present. The donor tested CMV seronegative, placing the donor among the roughly 400 seronegative members of the cohort. Each donor provided a peripheral blood sample, and peripheral blood mononuclear cells were used for TCR beta sequencing. The Qiagen DNeasy Blood Extraction Kit was used to extract genomic DNA from the blood cell samples. Comments on this clone: Its target antigen remains unknown. No much larger clone exists at a distance of one base, and base qualities are not known.

Libraries were constructed by the immunoSEQ multiplex PCR assay. The multiplex PCR relied on a mix of 60 forward primers for TCR Vbeta segments and 13 reverse primers for TCR Jbeta segments. A multiplex PCR assay on genomic DNA amplified the CDR3 region of rearranged TCR beta genes. Amplified TCR beta libraries were sequenced as 87-base-pair reads on the Illumina HiSeq System. The paper's processing steps were these. A later analysis counted around 72 million unique TCR beta chains across the 550 to 750 repertoires, and about 10 million of these chains were shared by at least two donors. Raw reads were error-corrected and collapsed into unique sequences by a nearest-neighbor algorithm in which closely related sequences were merged to remove PCR and sequencing errors. V, D and J gene segments were assigned by aligning CDR3 sequences to IMGT reference sequences. For a sequence to be retained, a match of at least six nucleotides to both a V gene segment and a J gene segment was required. Rearrangements were called productive when the CDR3 lacked stop codons and stayed in frame with V and J; all others were non-productive. CDR3 was defined according to IMGT convention as the region running from the second conserved V-encoded cysteine to the conserved J-encoded phenylalanine. The earlier analysis of some 550 of the donors excluded any sequence lacking an unambiguous match to a single V gene segment. In an earlier analysis of approximately 610 of the donors, V segments were called functional above 56.7% productive rearrangements and were called segregating when the between-donor standard deviation exceeded 5%. A statistical classification framework was built to diagnose cytomegalovirus status from the catalog of TCR beta chain sequences. A later analysis assigned V and J genes by comparing TCR nucleotide sequences with IMGT/GENE-DB human TR gene sequences. The TCRdist pipeline was used in a later analysis to assign CDR3 sequences and most-parsimonious VDJ recombination scenarios. In a later analysis, every TCR beta chain was defined by the combination of its CDR3 amino acid sequence and its V-gene family, and reads without a unique V-gene family were dropped. In a later analysis, 450 to 600 highly shared, low-generation-probability nucleotide sequences were removed to address suspected cross-contamination and a sequencing artifact. For each public chain, a later analysis derived a clonal expansion index from normalized ranks of inferred template counts within each repertoire. Generation probabilities in a later analysis came from a VDJ recombination model fitted to out-of-frame rearrangements, and those results were checked against IGoR. Hypergeometric tests were used in a later analysis to score TCR-TCR, TCR-HLA and TCR-CMV co-occurrence, with a repertoire-size bias correction applied to the TCR pairs. False discovery rates were estimated in a later analysis by permuting HLA or CMV assignments 20 times. In a later analysis, co-occurring TCRs were grouped with DBSCAN, and TCRdist sequence similarity was added when clustering was performed within HLA-allele-positive subsets. For co-occurrence clustering, repertoires with fewer than 30,000 or more than 120,000 public chains were excluded, along with about five repertoires with anomalous nucleotide sharing. This is the immuneACCESS table as TCRdb keeps it, with only in-frame sequences that have V and J called. A part of the clones is gone; compared with another copy, unresolved V genes explain less than half, and the rest is unexplained. That table is the source of V, J and clone size, and D and trimming were worked out from the DNA. The sample table holds about 210,000 clones, of which about 75% were seen once. The ten largest clonotypes hold less than 2% of the sample.

The V and J genes are TRBV5-1 and TRBJ2-3; a tentative D call is TRBD1 (6 bases match). The specimen was PBMCs. The sequence was obtained from a male donor in good health and CMV-seronegative. The CDR3 region has the sequence CASSRDTSTDTQYF. The DNA sequence reads TGCGCCAGCAGTCGGGACACTAGCACAGATACGCAGTATTTT.